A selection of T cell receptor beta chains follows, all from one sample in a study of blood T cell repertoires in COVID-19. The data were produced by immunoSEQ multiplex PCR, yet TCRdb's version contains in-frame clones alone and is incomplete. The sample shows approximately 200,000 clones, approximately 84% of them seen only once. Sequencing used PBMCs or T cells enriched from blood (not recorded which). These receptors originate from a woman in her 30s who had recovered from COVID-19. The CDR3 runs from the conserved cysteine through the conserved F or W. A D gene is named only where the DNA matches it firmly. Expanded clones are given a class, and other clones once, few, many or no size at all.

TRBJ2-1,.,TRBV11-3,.,TGTGCCAGCAGCTTATCCCCGGGATCATACAATGAGCAGTTCTTC,CASSLSPGSYNEQFF
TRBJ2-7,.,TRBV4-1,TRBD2,TGCGCCAGCAGCCAATCTAGCGGTAGCTACGAGCAGTACTTC,CASSQSSGSYEQYF
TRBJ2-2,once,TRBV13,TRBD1,TGTGCCAGCAGCTTATTATCCCCAGGGGGCGGGGAGCTGTTTTTT,CASSLLSPGGGELFF
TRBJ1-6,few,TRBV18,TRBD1,TGTGCCAGCTCACCACTTCACAGGGGAAATTCACCCCTCCACTTT,CASSPLHRGNSPLHF
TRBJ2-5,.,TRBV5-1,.,TGCGCCAGCAGCTTGGATCGGAGGCAAGAGACCCAGTACTTC,CASSLDRRQETQYF
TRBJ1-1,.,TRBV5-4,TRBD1,TGTGCCAGCAGCAACGGCGGACAGGGAAACACTGAAGCTTTCTTT,CASSNGGQGNTEAFF
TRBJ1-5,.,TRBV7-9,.,TGTGCCAGCAGCTTAGGGCAGAATAGCAATCAGCCCCAGCATTTT,CASSLGQNSNQPQHF
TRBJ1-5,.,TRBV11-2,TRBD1,TGTGCCAGCAGCCTTAGTTCAGGGGGTAGAAATCAGCCCCAGCATTTT,CASSLSSGGRNQPQHF
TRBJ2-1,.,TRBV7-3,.,TGTGCCAGCAGCCCCTGGCGGGGCAATGAGCAGTTCTTC,CASSPWRGNEQFF
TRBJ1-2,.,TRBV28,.,TGTGCCAGCAGTTTGGCCTCGATCAACCACTATGGCTACACCTTC,CASSLASINHYGYTF
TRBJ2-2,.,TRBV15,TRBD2,TGTGCCACCAGCAGATCCTCGAGCGGGAGCCGAACCGGGGAGCTGTTTTTT,CATSRSSSGSRTGELFF
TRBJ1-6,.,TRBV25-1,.,TGTGCCAGCAGTGAACCAAATAATTCACCCCTCCACTTT,CASSEPNNSPLHF
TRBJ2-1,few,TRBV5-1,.,TGCGCCAGCAGCTTGGGCGGGGTCACCTACAATGAGCAGTTCTTC,CASSLGGVTYNEQFF
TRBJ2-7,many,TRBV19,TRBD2,TGTGCCAGTAGACAAGCGGGGCCCGGGGGCGAGCAGTACTTC,CASRQAGPGGEQYF
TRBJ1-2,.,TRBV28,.,TGTGCCAGCAGTTTGGCGGGGGTCACATCCGATGGCTACACCTTC,CASSLAGVTSDGYTF
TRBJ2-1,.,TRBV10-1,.,TGCGCCAGCAGTCCAGAGCCCAGCGGAAATGAGCAGTTCTTC,CASSPEPSGNEQFF
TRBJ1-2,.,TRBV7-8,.,TGTGCCAGCAGCTTAAGTGCAGGGAAAGACTATGGCTACACCTTC,CASSLSAGKDYGYTF
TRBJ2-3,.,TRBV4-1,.,TGCGCCAGCAGCCAAGGGGCAGGGGGGACGGATACGCAGTATTTT,CASSQGAGGTDTQYF
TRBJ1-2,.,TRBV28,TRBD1,TGTGCCAGCAGTTTAGCCCCGGGACAGTTCTATGGCTACACCTTC,CASSLAPGQFYGYTF
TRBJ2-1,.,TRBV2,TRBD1,TGTGCCAGCAGTGGAGGGACAGTCTACAATGAGCAGTTCTTC,CASSGGTVYNEQFF
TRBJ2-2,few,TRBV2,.,TGTGCCAGCAGTGAAATCTCAGTCGCCGGGGAGCTGTTTTTT,CASSEISVAGELFF
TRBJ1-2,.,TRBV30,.,TGTGCCTGGAGTCGGGGAGAGGGTGGCTATGGCTACACCTTC,CAWSRGEGGYGYTF
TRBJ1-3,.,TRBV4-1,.,TGCGCCAGCAGCCAAGATGAAGGGGTTGGAAACACCATATATTTT,CASSQDEGVGNTIYF
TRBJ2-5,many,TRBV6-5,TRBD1,TGTGCCAGCAGTTACCCCGGGACAGGGAAGACCCAGTACTTC,CASSYPGTGKTQYF
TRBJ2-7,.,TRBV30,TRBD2,TGTGCCTGGAGTCAGGGGACTAGCGGGAGCTACGAGCAGTACTTC,CAWSQGTSGSYEQYF
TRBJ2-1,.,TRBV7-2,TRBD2,TGTGCCAGCACCCAGCGGGGGGGCCGGTACAATGAGCAGTTCTTC,CASTQRGGRYNEQFF
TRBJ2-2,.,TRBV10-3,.,TGTGCCATCAGTGGCAGGGGCACCGGGGAGCTGTTTTTT,CAISGRGTGELFF
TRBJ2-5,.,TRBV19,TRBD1,TGTGCCAGTAGTACTACAGGGGCACGACAAGAGACCCAGTACTTC,CASSTTGARQETQYF
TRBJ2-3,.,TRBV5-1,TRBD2,TGCGCCAGCAGCTTGGATGGACTAGTAACAGATACGCAGTATTTT,CASSLDGLVTDTQYF
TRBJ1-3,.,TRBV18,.,TGTGCCAGCTCACGCCAAGAGAGCTCTGGAAACACCATATATTTT,CASSRQESSGNTIYF
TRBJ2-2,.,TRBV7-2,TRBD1,TGTGCCAGCAGCTTCAGACAGGGTGGCACCGGGGAGCTGTTTTTT,CASSFRQGGTGELFF
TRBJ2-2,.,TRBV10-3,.,TGTGCCATCAGTGAGTCTGACAGACCGACCGGGGAGCTGTTTTTT,CAISESDRPTGELFF
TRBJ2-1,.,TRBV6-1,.,TGTGCCAGCAGTGAAGCGGGGGCAGTCTACAATGAGCAGTTCTTC,CASSEAGAVYNEQFF
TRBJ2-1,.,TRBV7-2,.,TGTGCCAGCAGCTCCGGCGCCACTAGCTATGCTGAGCAGTTCTTC,CASSSGATSYAEQFF
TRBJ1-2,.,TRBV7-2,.,TGTGCCAGCAGCTTAGAGTTTTTGGCCTCTTATGGCTACACCTTC,CASSLEFLASYGYTF
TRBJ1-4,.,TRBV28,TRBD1,TGTGCCAGCAGTACCCCCGGGACAGCGGCTAATGAAAAACTGTTTTTT,CASSTPGTAANEKLFF
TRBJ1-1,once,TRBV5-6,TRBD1,TGTGCCAGCAGCTTGGTTGGGACAGGGGACACTGAAGCTTTCTTT,CASSLVGTGDTEAFF
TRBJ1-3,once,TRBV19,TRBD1,TGTGCCAGTCGGACAGGGGCTGGAAACACCATATATTTT,CASRTGAGNTIYF
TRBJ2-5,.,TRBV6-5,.,TGTGCCAGCAGTACCCGGGACAACGGAGAAGAGACCCAGTACTTC,CASSTRDNGEETQYF
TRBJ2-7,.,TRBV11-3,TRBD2,TGTGCCAGCAGCCCGCGGACTAGCGGGAGGGCTATAGAGCAGTACTTC,CASSPRTSGRAIEQYF
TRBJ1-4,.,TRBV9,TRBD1,TGTGCCAGCAGCCCCGGGACAGGGGGAGGTGAAAAACTGTTTTTT,CASSPGTGGGEKLFF
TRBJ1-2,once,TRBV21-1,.,TGTGCCAGCAGTGGAGACAGGGCCCGTGGCTACACCTTC,CASSGDRARGYTF
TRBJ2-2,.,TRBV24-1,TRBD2,TGTGCCACCAGTGATCTAGGGACTAGCGCCCCGAACACCGGGGAGCTGTTTTTT,CATSDLGTSAPNTGELFF
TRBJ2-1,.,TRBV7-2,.,TGTGCCAGCAGCCCGGGGTCGGGAGCGGTAAGGTCCTACAATGAGCAGTTCTTC,CASSPGSGAVRSYNEQFF
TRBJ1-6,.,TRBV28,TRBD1,TGTGCCAGCAAAACCGGAGACAGGGGAAATAATTCACCCCTCCACTTT,CASKTGDRGNNSPLHF
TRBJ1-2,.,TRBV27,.,TGTGCCAGCAGTTTCTCCGGGGGTCTAACCTCCTATGGCTACACCTTC,CASSFSGGLTSYGYTF
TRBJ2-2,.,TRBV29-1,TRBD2,TGCAGCGTCCATAGCGGGAGCACCGGGGAGCTGTTTTTT,CSVHSGSTGELFF
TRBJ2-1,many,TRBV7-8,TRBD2,TGTGCCAGCAGCCCCGGGGTGGGAGGGGCTTCTATTGAGCAGTTCTTC,CASSPGVGGASIEQFF
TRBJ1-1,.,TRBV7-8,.,TGTGCCAGCAGCAAAACAGAGTTGAACACTGAAGCTTTCTTT,CASSKTELNTEAFF